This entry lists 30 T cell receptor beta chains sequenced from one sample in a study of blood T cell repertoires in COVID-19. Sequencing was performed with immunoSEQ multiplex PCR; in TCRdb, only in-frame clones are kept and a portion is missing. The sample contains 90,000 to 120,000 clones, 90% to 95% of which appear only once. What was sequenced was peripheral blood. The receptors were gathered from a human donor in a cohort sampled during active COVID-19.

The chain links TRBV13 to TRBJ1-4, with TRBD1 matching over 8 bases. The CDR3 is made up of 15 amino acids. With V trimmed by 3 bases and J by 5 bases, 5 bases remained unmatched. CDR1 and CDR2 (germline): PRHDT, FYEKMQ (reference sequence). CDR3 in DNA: TGTGCCAGCAGCTTCACACAGGGGGAAAATGAAAAACTGTTTTTT. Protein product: CASSFTQGENEKLFF.

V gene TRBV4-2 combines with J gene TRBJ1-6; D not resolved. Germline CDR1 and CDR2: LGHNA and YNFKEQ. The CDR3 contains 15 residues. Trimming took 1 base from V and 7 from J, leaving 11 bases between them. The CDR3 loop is CASSQVAAQNSPLHF. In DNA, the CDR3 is TGTGCCAGCAGCCAAGTAGCGGCACAAAATTCACCCCTCCACTTT.

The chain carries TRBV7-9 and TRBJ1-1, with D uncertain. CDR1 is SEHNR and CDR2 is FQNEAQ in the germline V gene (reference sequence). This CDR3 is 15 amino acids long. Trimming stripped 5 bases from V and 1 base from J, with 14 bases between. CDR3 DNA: TGTGCCAGCAGCCATAAAGGAGGGAAGAACACTGAAGCTTTCTTT. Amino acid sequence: CASSHKGGKNTEAFF.

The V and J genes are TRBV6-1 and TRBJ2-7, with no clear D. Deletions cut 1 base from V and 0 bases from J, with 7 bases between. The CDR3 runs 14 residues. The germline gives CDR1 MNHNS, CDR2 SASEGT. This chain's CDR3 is CASSEVGISYEQYF. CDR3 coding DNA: TGTGCCAGCAGTGAAGTTGGCATCTCCTACGAGCAGTACTTC.

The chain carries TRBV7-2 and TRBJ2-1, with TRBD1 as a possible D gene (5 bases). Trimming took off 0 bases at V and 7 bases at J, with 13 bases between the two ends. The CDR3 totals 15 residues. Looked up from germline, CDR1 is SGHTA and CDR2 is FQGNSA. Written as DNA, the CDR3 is TGTGCCAGCAGCTTAGCGGTCTCGGCAGGGAATGAGCAGTTCTTC. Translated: CASSLAVSAGNEQFF.

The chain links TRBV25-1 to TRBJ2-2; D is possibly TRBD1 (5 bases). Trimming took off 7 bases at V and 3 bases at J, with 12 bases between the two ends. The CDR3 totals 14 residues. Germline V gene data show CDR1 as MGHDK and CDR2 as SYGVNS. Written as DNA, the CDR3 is TGTGCCAGCAAAGGGGTTAGTGACACCGGGGAGCTGTTTTTT. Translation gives CASKGVSDTGELFF.

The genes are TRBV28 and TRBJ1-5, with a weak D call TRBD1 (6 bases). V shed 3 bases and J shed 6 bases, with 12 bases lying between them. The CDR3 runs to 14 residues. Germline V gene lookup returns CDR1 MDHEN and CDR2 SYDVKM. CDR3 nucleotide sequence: TGTGCCAGCAGTTTGAGGCAGGGGAGTCAGCCCCAGCATTTT. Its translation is CASSLRQGSQPQHF.

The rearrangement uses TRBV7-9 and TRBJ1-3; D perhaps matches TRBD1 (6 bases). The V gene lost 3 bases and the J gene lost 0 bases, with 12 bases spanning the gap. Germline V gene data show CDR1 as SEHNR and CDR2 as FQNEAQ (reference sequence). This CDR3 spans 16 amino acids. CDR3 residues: CASSFSGTHSGNTIYF. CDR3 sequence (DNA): TGTGCCAGCAGCTTCTCCGGGACACACTCTGGAAACACCATATATTTT.

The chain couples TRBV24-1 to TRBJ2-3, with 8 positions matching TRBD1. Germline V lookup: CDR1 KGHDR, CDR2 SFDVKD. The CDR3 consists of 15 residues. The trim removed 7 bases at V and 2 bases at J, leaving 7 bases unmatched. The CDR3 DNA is TGTGCCACCAGACAGGGGGACCACCCCACAGATACGCAGTATTTT. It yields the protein CATRQGDHPTDTQYF.

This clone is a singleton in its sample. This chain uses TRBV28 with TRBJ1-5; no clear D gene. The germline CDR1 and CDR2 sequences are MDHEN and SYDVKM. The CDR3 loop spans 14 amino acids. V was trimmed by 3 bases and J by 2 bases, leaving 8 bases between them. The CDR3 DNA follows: TGTGCCAGCAGTTTTCAGGTCCGCAATCAGCCCCAGCATTTT. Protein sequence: CASSFQVRNQPQHF.

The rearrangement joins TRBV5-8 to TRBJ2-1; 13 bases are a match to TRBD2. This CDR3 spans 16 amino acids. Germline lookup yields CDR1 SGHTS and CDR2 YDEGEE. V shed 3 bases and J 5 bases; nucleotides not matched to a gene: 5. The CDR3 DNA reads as TGTGCCAGCAGCTGGACTAGCGGGGGACATGACAATGAGCAGTTCTTC. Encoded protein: CASSWTSGGHDNEQFF.

The CDR3 is CASARQGEVAQHF. The CDR3 DNA is TGTGCCAGCGCAAGACAGGGGGAAGTAGCCCAGCATTTT. The chain joins TRBV12-3 or TRBV12-4 to TRBJ1-5; 9 bases agree with TRBD1. The junction had 10 bases not matched to a gene; V was cut back by 8 bases and J by 11 bases. The CDR3 is 13 amino acids.

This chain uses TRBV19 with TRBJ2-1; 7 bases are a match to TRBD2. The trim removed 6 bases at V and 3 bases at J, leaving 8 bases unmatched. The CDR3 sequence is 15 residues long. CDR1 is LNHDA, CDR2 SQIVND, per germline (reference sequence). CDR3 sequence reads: CASSQGGLGYNEQFF. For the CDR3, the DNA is TGTGCCAGTAGCCAAGGAGGACTAGGCTACAATGAGCAGTTCTTC. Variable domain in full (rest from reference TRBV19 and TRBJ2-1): DGGITQSPKYLFRKEGQNVTLSCEQNLNHDAMYWYRQDPGQGLRLIYYSQIVNDFQKGDIAEGYSVSREKKESFPLTVTSAQKNPTAFYLCASSQGGLGYNEQFFGPGTRLTVL.

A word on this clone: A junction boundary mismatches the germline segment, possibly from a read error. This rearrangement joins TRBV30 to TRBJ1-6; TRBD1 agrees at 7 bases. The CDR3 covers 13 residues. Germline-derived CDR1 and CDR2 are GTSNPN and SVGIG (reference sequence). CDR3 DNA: TGTGCCTGGAGTACAGGGGAAAATTCACTCCTCCACTTT. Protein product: CAWSTGENSLLHF.

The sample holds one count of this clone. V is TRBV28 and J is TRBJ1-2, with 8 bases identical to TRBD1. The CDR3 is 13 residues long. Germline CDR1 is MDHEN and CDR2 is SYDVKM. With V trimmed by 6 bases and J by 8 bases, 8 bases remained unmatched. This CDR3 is CASRPDRAGGYTF. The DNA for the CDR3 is TGTGCCAGCAGACCGGACAGGGCGGGGGGCTACACCTTC.

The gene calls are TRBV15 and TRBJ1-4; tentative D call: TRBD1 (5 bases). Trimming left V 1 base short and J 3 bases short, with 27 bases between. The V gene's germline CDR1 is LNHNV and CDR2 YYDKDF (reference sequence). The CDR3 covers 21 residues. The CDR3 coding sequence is TGTGCCACCAGCAGAGTCCGGGTGGAGAACAGGACCCCTCTCGCTAATGAAAAACTGTTTTTT. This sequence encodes CATSRVRVENRTPLANEKLFF.

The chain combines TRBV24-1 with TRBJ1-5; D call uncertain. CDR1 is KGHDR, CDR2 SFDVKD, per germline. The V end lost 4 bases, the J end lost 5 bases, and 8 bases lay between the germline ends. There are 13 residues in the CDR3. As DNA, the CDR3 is TGTGCCACCAGTGAAGGCGGAGATCAGCCCCAGCATTTT. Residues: CATSEGGDQPQHF.

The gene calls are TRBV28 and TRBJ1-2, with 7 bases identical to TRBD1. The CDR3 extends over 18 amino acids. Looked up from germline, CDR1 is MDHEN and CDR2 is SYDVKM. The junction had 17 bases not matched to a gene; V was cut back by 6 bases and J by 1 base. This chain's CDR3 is CASSPSTRAGGLNYGYTF. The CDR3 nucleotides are TGTGCCAGCAGCCCTAGTACCCGGGCAGGGGGACTTAACTATGGCTACACCTTC.

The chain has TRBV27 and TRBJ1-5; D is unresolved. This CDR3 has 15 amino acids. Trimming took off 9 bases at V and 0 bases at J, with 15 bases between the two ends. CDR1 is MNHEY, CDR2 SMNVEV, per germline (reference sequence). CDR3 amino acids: CASKDDTYSNQPQHF. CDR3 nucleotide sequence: TGTGCCAGTAAGGATGACACTTATAGCAATCAGCCCCAGCATTTT.

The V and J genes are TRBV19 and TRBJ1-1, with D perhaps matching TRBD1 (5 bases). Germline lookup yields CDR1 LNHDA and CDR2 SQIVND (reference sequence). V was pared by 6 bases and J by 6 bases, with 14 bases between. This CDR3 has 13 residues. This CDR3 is CASSWAGWAEAFF. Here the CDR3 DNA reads TGTGCCAGTAGCTGGGCAGGGTGGGCTGAAGCTTTCTTT. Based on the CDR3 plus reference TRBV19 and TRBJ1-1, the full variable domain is DGGITQSPKYLFRKEGQNVTLSCEQNLNHDAMYWYRQDPGQGLRLIYYSQIVNDFQKGDIAEGYSVSREKKESFPLTVTSAQKNPTAFYLCASSWAGWAEAFFGQGTRLTVV.

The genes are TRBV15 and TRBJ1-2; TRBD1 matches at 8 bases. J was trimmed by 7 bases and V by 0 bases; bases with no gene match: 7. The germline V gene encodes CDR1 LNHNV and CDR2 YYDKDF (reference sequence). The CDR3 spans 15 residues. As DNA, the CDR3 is TGTGCCACCAGCAGAGATCGCAGGGGGCTGGGTGGCTACACCTTC. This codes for CATSRDRRGLGGYTF.

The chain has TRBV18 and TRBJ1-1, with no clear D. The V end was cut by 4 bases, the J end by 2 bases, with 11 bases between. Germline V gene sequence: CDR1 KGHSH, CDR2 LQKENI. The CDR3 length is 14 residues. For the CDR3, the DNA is TGTGCCAGCTCACTTGCGGCAAGAAACACTGAAGCTTTCTTT. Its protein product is CASSLAARNTEAFF.

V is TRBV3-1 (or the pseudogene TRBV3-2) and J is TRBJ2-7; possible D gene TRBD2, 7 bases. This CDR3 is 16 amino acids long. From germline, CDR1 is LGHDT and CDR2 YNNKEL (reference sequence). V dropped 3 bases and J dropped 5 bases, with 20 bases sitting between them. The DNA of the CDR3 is TGTGCCAGCAGCCATTTAGGGGGGGCGACGACGCACGAGCAGTACTTC. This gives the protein CASSHLGGATTHEQYF.

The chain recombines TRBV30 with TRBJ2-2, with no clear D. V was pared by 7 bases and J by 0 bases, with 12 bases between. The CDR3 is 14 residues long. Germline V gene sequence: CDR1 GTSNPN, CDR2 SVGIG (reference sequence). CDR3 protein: CASRSNANTGELFF. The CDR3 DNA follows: TGTGCCTCCCGCAGTAACGCGAACACCGGGGAGCTGTTTTTT. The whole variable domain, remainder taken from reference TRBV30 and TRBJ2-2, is SQTIHQWPATLVQPVGSPLSLECTVEGTSNPNLYWYRQAAGRGLQLLFYSVGIGQISSEVPQNLSASRPQDRQFILSSKKLLLSDSGFYLCASRSNANTGELFFGEGSRLTVL.

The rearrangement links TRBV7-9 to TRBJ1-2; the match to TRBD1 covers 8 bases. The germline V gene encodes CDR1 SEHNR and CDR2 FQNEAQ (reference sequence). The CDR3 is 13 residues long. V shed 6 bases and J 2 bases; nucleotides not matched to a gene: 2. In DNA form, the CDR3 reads TGTGCCAGCAGGACAGGGGAAAACTATGGCTACACCTTC. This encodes CASRTGENYGYTF.

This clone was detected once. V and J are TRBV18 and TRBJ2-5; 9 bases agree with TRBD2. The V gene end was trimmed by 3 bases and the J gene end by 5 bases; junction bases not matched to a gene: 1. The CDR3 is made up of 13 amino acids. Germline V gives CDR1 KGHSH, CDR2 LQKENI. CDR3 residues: CASSPGTSETQYF. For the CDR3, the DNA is TGTGCCAGCTCACCGGGGACTAGCGAGACCCAGTACTTC.

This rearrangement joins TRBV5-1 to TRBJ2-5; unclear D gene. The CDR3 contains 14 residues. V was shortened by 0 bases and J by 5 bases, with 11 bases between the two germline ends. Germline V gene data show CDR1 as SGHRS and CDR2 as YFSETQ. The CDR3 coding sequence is TGCGCCAGCAGCTTGGGCGACTCGCGGGAGACCCAGTACTTC. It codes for CASSLGDSRETQYF. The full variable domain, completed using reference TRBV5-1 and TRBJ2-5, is KAGVTQTPRYLIKTRGQQVTLSCSPISGHRSVSWYQQTPGQGLQFLFEYFSETQRNKGNFPGRFSGRQFSNSRSEMNVSTLELGDSALYLCASSLGDSRETQYFGPGTRLLVL.

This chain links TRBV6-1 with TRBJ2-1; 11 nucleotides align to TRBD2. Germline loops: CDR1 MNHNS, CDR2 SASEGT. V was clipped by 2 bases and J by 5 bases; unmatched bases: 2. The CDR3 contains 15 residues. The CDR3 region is CASSESGLADNEQFF. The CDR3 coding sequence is TGTGCCAGCAGTGAATCGGGACTAGCGGACAATGAGCAGTTCTTC.

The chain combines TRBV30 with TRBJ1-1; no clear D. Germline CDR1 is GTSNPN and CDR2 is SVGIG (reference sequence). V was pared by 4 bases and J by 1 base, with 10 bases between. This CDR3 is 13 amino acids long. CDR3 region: CAWTVGRNTEAFF. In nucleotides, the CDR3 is TGTGCCTGGACTGTCGGGAGGAACACTGAAGCTTTCTTT.

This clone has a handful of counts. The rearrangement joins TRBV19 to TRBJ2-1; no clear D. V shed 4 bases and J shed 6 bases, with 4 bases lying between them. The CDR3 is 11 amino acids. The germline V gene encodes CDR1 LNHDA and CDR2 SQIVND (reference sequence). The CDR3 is CASSTFNEQFF. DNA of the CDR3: TGTGCCAGTAGTACGTTCAATGAGCAGTTCTTC. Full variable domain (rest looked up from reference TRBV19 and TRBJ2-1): DGGITQSPKYLFRKEGQNVTLSCEQNLNHDAMYWYRQDPGQGLRLIYYSQIVNDFQKGDIAEGYSVSREKKESFPLTVTSAQKNPTAFYLCASSTFNEQFFGPGTRLTVL.